This T cell receptor beta chain is drawn from a study of T-cell reconstitution after alpha-beta-depleted transplantation in children. General study results and limits: Newly made T cells mostly supplied T-cell counts and diversity one year after transplant. Several hundred graft clones that had expanded were reportedly the source of alpha-beta T cells about two months after transplant. Several patients had high TCRbeta diversity at day 60; it came from surviving recipient T cells and thymic progenitors.

A library of TCRbeta sequences, prepared with unique molecular identifiers, was generated. One entry per CDR3 protein, called by TCRdb with MiXCR from the PCR reads. The table has hundreds of thousands of distinct CDR3 sequences, roughly 11% seen once; the top ten hold roughly a quarter. Details on this clonotype: The antigen is unknown.

The ends were cut back, 4 bases at V and 2 bases at J, with 26 bases in the middle. Germline V lookup: CDR1 KGHDR, CDR2 SFDVKD. CDR3 length equals 20 residues. The chain couples TRBV24-1 to TRBJ1-3; D is ambiguous. This clonotype originated in a male patient aged 2 to 9 who had a stem cell transplant for chronic granulomatous disease, so the T cells may come from the graft donor. The sample here was peripheral blood, taken 180 days after TCRalphabeta/CD19-depleted stem cell transplant. DNA for the CDR3: TGTGCCACCAGTGAGCCCCGTTCCGGCGTTGAACAAGATACTGGAAACACCATATATTTT. Its translation: CATSEPRSGVEQDTGNTIYF.